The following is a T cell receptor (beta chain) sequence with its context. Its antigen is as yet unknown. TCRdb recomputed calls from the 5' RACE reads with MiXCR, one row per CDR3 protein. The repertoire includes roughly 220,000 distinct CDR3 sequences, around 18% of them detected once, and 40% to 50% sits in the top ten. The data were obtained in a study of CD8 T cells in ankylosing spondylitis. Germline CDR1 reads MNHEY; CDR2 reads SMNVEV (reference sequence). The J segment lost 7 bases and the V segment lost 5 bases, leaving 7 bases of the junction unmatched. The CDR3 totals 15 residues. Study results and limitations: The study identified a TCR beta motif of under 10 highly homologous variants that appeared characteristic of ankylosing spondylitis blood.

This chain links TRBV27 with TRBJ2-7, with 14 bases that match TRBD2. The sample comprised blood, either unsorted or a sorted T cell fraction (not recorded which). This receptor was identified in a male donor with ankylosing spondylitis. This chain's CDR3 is CASSPLTSGRGEQYF. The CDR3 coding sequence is TGTGCCAGCAGTCCCCTGACTAGCGGGAGGGGGGAGCAGTACTTC.